This record looks at one T cell receptor (beta chain) sequence and its context. What it binds is not known. Here immunoSEQ multiplex PCR was the method, and the copy in TCRdb shows in-frame clones only, minus some. The sample contains 100,000 to 150,000 clones, about nine tenths of which appear only once. The sample is drawn from a study of T cell responses to AZD1222 COVID-19 vaccine. The V end was cut by 0 bases, the J end by 1 base, with 13 bases between. Germline V gives CDR1 SGHRS, CDR2 YFSETQ. The length of the CDR3 is 16 residues. Points from the study as a whole: Baseline testing showed seropositivity in only six AZD1222 recipients. Clonal diversity was possibly underestimated, and white British individuals and females predominated among donors.

This receptor was taken from an adult who received the AZD1222 COVID-19 vaccine. Here the sequenced sample was peripheral blood, taken 28 days after the second AZD1222 dose. The gene calls are TRBV5-1 and TRBJ1-1; tentatively, D is TRBD1 (5 bases). The CDR3 DNA reads TGCGCCAGCAGCTTGGGGGCAGGGTTGGGGAACACTGAAGCTTTCTTT. This gives the protein CASSLGAGLGNTEAFF.